This TCR beta chain was sequenced for a study of shared clonotypes between healthy human individuals. Comment on this clone: Its specificity is not known.

Sequencing was performed with immunoSEQ multiplex PCR; in TCRdb, only in-frame clones are kept and a portion is missing. Of about 2 million clones listed, around 95% are singletons. Looked up from germline, CDR1 is MNHNS and CDR2 is SASEGT. This CDR3 region has 15 residues. V was clipped by 4 bases and J by 4 bases, with 15 bases between them. Study-wide results and limits: It was observed that 5% to 6.5% of naive CD4 clonotypes were shared across a few donors. Enrolling few donors narrowed the genetic and exposure-history diversity that was represented.

CD45RA-negative memory and CD45RA+ naive subsets were split from the CD4+ cells. This TCR came from a man in his late teens or twenties in good health. The sequenced material came from naive CD4+ T cells sorted from blood. Sample subset: CD45RA+ positively selected. The V call is TRBV6-1, the J call TRBJ2-3; tentatively, D is TRBD1 (5 bases). The CDR3 DNA reads TGTGCCAGCAGTGTGGGCGGACAAGGCTCAGATACGCAGTATTTT. Translating gives CASSVGGQGSDTQYF.